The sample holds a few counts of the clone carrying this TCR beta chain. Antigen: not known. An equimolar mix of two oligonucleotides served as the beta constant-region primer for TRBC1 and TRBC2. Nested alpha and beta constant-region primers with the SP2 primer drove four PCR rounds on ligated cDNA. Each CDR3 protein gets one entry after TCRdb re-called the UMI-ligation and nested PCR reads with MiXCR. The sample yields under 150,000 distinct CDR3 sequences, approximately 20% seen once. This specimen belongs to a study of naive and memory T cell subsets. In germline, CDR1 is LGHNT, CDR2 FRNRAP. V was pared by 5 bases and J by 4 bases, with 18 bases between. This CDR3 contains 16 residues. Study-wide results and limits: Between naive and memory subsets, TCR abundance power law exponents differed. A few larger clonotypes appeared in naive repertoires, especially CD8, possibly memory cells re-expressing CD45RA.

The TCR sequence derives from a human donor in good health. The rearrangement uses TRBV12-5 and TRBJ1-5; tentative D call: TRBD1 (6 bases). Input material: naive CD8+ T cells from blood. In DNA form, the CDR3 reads TGTGCTAGTGGTCTGGAGATAGGGGGATTGAATCAGCCCCAGCATTTT. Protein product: CASGLEIGGLNQPQHF.